This TCR beta chain came from a study of blood T cell repertoires in COVID-19. Across the whole study: Acute-phase and convalescent COVID-19 samples originated in the United States, Italy and Spain.

The V gene's germline CDR1 is LGHNA and CDR2 YSLEER. V was trimmed by 3 bases and J by 5 bases, leaving 16 bases between them. There are 15 residues in the CDR3. The data were produced by immunoSEQ multiplex PCR, yet TCRdb's version contains in-frame clones alone and is incomplete. Of 85,000 to 120,000 clones listed, 84% are singletons. This chain connects TRBV4-3 to TRBJ1-1; possibly TRBD1 for D (5 bases). Sequences were obtained from peripheral blood. The source is a man between 35 and 55 years old with active or convalescent COVID-19. The CDR3 nucleotides are TGCGCCAGCAGCCATGTTAATATTCAGGGTACTGAAGCTTTCTTT. Translation gives CASSHVNIQGTEAFF.